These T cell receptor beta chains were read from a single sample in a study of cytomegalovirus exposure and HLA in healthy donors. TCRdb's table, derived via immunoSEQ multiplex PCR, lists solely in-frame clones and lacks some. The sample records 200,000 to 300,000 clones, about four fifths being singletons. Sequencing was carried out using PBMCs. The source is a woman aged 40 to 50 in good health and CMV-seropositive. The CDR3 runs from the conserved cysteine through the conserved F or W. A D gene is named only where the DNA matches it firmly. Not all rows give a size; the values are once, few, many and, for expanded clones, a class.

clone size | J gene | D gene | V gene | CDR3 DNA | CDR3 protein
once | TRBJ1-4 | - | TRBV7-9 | TGTGCCAGCAGCTCGGGGTTCACTACACCTAATGAAAAACTGTTTTTT | CASSSGFTTPNEKLFF
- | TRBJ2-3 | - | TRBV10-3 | TGTGCCATCAGTCAGGGTACGAACACAGATACGCAGTATTTT | CAISQGTNTDTQYF
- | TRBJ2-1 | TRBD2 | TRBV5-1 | TGCGCCAGCAGCTTGGTGTCTAGCGGGAGCTCCTACAATGAGCAGTTCTTC | CASSLVSSGSSYNEQFF
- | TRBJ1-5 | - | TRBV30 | TGTGCCTGGAGTGTATCCCTGACAGGTGGAGTACCATATAGCAATCAGCCCCAGCATTTT | CAWSVSLTGGVPYSNQPQHF
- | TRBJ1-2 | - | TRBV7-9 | TGTGCCAGCAGCTTAGAACGACAGCTCTATGGCTACACCTTC | CASSLERQLYGYTF
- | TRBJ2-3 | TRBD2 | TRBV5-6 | TGTGCCAGCAGCTTGGGACTAGCCACAGATACGCAGTATTTT | CASSLGLATDTQYF
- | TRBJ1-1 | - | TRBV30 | TGTGCCTGGAGTGGGTTCAGAACCATGAACACTGAAGCTTTCTTT | CAWSGFRTMNTEAFF
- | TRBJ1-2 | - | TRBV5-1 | TGCGCCAGCAGCTTGGGGACAGCTACAGTCAACTATGGCTACACCTTC | CASSLGTATVNYGYTF
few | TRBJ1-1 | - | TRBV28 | TGTGCCAGCAGCGACCTAAGCGCTGAAGCTTTCTTT | CASSDLSAEAFF
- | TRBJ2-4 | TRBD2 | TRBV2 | TGTGCCAGCAGCAGTTTAGCGGGAGGTATGAACATTCAGTACTTC | CASSSLAGGMNIQYF
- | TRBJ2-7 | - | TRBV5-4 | TGTGCCAGCAGCTTAGTTCCAGGGAACGAGCAGTACTTC | CASSLVPGNEQYF
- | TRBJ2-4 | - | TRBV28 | TGTGCCAGCAGTTCCCCGATCCGGGACACGCTTGACATTCAGTACTTC | CASSSPIRDTLDIQYF
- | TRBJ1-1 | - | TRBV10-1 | TGCGCCAACGGAAATCGACAGATCTCTCTGAACACTGAAGCTTTCTTT | CANGNRQISLNTEAFF
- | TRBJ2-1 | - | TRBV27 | TGTGCCAGCAGTCTGGGTCAGGGGAGGGGATTTGGAGCCTACAATGAGCAGTTCTTC | CASSLGQGRGFGAYNEQFF
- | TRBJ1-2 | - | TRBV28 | TGTGCCAGCAGTTCAGGGTTTGGCTACACCTTC | CASSSGFGYTF
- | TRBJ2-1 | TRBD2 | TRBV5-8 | TGTGCCAGCAGCTCCCTCCATACGACTAGCGGTTCTGGCAATGAGCAGTTCTTC | CASSSLHTTSGSGNEQFF
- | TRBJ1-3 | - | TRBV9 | TGTGCCAGCAGCCCGGGACACTCCTCTGGAAACACCATATATTTT | CASSPGHSSGNTIYF
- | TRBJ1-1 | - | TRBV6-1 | TGTGCCAGCAGCGAGACCCCGGGGTACGAGACTGAAGCTTTCTTT | CASSETPGYETEAFF
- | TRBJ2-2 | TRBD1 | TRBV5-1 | TGCGCCAGCAGCTCAACCACGGACAGGTCCGGGGAGCTGTTTTTT | CASSSTTDRSGELFF
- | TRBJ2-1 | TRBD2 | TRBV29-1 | TGCAGCGCCAACCCAGCGGGAGCATCCAATGAGCAGTTCTTC | CSANPAGASNEQFF
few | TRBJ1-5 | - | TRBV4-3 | TGCGCCAGCAGCCAAGATCAGCAGGGGTATCAGCCCCAGCATTTT | CASSQDQQGYQPQHF
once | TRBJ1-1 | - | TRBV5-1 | TGCGCCAGCTCTGCAAGGGGGGGGACTGAAGCTTTCTTT | CASSARGGTEAFF
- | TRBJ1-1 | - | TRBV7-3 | TGTGCCAGCAGCTTAACCCGAGGTGGGAACACTGAAGCTTTCTTT | CASSLTRGGNTEAFF
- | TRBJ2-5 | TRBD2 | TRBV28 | TGTGCCAGCAGCTACAGCGGGACCCAAGAGACCCAGTACTTC | CASSYSGTQETQYF
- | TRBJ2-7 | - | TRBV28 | TGTGCCAGCAGTTTCCGACTCAAATACGAGCAGTACTTC | CASSFRLKYEQYF
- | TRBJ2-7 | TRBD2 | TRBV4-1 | TGCGCCAGCAGCCAAGATCCCAGCGGGAGGGATTTACCCTACGAGCAGTACTTC | CASSQDPSGRDLPYEQYF
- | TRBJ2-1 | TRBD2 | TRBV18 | TGTGCCAGCTCACCGCTAGCGGGAGACTACAATGAGCAGTTCTTC | CASSPLAGDYNEQFF
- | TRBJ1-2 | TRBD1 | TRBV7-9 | TGTGCCAGCAGCTTACAGGGGGCGGAGGGCTACACCTTC | CASSLQGAEGYTF
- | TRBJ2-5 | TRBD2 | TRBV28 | TGTGCCAGCAGTCCGGGGACTAGCGGGGGGGTGACCCAGTACTTC | CASSPGTSGGVTQYF